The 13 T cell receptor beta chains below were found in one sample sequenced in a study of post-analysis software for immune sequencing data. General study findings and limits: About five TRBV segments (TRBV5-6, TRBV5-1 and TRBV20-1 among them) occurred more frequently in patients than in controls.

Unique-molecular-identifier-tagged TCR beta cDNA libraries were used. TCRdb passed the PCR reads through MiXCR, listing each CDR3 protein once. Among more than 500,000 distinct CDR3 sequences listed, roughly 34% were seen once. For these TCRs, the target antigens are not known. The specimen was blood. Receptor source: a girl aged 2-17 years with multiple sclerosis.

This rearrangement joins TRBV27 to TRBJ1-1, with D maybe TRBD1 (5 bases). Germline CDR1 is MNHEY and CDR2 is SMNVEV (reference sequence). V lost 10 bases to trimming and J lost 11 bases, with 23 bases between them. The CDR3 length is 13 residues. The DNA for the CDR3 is TGTGCCACCAGGGAAGACTTCAACTTAGAGGCTTTCTTT. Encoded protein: CATREDFNLEAFF.

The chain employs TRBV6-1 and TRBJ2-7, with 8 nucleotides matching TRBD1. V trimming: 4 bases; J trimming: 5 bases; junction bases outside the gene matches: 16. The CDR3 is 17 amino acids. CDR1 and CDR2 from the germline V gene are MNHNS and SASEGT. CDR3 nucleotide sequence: TGTGCCAGCAGTGTTGGTGTTGGGGCAGGGGGCAGGAACGAGCAGTACTTC. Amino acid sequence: CASSVGVGAGGRNEQYF.

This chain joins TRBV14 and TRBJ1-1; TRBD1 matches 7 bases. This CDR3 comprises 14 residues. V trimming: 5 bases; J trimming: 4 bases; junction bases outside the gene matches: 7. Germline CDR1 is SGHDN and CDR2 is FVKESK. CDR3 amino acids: CASSIQGGVTEAFF. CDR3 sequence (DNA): TGTGCCAGCAGCATCCAGGGGGGGGTCACTGAAGCTTTCTTT.

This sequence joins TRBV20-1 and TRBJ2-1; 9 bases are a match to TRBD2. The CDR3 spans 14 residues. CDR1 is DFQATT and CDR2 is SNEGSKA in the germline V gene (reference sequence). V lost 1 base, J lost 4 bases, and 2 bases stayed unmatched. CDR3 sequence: CSARASGDYNEQFF. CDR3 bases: TGCAGTGCTAGAGCTAGCGGGGATTACAATGAGCAGTTCTTC.

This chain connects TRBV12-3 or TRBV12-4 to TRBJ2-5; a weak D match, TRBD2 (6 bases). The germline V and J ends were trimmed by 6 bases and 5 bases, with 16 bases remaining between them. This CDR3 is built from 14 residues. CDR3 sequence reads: CASRRDPRVETQYF. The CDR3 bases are TGTGCCAGCAGGCGGGACCCCCGAGTGGAGACCCAGTACTTC.

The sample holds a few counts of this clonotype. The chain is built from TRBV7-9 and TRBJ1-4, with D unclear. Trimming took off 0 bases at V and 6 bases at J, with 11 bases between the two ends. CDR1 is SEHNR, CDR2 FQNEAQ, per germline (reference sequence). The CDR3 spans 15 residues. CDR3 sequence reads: CASSLATEFYEKLFF. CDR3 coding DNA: TGTGCCAGCAGCTTAGCAACAGAGTTTTATGAAAAACTGTTTTTT.

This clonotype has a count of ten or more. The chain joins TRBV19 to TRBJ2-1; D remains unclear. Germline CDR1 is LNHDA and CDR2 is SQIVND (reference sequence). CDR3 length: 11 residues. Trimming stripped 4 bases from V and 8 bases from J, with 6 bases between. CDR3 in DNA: TGTGCCAGTAGTACAATGGATGAGCAGTTCTTC. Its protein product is CASSTMDEQFF.

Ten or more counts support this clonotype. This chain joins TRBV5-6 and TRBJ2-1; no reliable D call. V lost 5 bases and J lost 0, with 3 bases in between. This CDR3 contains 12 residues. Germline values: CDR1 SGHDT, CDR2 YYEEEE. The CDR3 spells CASSFSYNEQFF. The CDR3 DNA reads TGTGCCAGCAGTTTCTCCTACAATGAGCAGTTCTTC. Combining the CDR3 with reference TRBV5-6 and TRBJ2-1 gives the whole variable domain DAGVTQSPTHLIKTRGQQVTLRCSPKSGHDTVSWYQQALGQGPQFIFQYYEEEERQRGNFPDRFSGHQFPNYSSELNVNALLLGDSALYLCASSFSYNEQFFGPGTRLTVL.

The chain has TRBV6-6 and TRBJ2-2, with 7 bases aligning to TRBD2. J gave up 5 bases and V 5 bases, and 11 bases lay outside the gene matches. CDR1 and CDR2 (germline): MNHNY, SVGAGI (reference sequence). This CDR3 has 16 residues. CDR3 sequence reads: CASSQTGGLGTGELFF. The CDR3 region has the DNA TGTGCCAGCAGTCAGACGGGGGGATTGGGTACCGGGGAGCTGTTTTTT.

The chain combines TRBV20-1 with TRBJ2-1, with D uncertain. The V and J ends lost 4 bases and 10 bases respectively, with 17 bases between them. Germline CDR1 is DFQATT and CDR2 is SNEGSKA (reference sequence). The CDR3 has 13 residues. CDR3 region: CSATPGLAYEQFF. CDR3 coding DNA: TGCAGTGCTACTCCGGGCCTCGCCTACGAGCAGTTCTTC.

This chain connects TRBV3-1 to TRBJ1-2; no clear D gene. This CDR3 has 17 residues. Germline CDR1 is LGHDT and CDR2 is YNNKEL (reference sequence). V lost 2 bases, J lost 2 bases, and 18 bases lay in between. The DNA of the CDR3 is TGTGCCAGCAGCCAAAGGCCCGACGTACAGATCAACTATGGCTACACCTTC. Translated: CASSQRPDVQINYGYTF.

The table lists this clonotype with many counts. The CDR3 coding sequence is TGTGCCAGCAGCCCGGGGGAGAACACTGAAGCTTTCTTT. This translates into CASSPGENTEAFF. V is TRBV7-9 and J is TRBJ1-1; D is possibly TRBD1 (5 bases). The CDR3 is 13 amino acids. From germline, CDR1 is SEHNR and CDR2 FQNEAQ (reference sequence). The V end was cut by 5 bases, the J end by 1 base, with 8 bases between. The full variable domain, rest sourced from reference TRBV7-9 and TRBJ1-1, is DTGVSQNPRHKITKRGQNVTFRCDPISEHNRLYWYRQTLGQGPEFLTYFQNEAQLEKSRLLSDRFSAERPKGSFSTLEIQRTEQGDSAMYLCASSPGENTEAFFGQGTRLTVV.

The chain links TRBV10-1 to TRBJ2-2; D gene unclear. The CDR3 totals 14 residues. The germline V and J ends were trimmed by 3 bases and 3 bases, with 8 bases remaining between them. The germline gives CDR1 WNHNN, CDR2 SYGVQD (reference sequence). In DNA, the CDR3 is TGCGCCAGCAGTGACATCCGGGACACCGGGGAGCTGTTTTTT. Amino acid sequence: CASSDIRDTGELFF.